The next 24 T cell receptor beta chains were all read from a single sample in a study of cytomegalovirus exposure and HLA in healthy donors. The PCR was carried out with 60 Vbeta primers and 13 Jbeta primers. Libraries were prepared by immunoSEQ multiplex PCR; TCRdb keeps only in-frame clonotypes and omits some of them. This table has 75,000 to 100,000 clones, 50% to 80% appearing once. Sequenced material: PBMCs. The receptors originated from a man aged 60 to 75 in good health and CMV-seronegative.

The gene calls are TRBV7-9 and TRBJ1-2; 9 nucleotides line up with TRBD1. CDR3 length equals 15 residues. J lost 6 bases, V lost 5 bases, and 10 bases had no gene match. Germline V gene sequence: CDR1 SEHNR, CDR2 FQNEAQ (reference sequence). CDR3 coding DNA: TGTGCCAGCAGCCTGGTAGGGACAGGGATGGATGGCTACACCTTC. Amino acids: CASSLVGTGMDGYTF.

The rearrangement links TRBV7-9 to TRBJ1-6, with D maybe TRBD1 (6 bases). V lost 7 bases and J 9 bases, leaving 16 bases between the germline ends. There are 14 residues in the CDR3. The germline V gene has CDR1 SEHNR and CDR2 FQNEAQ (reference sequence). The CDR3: CASTIQGTVSPLHF. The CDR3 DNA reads TGTGCCAGCACCATACAGGGTACGGTTTCACCCCTCCACTTT.

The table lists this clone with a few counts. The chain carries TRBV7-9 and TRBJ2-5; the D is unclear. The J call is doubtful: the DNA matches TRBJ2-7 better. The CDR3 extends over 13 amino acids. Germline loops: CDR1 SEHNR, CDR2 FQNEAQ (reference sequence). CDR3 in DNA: TGTGCCAGCAGCCCCCCCCTCTCCTACGAGCAGTACTTC. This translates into CASSPPLSYEQYF.

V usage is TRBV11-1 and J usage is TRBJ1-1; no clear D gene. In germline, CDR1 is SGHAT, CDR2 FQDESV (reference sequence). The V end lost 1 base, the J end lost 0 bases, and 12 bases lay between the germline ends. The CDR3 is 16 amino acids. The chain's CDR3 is CASSLESGRMNTEAFF. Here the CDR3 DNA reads TGTGCCAGCAGCTTAGAATCAGGCAGAATGAACACTGAAGCTTTCTTT.

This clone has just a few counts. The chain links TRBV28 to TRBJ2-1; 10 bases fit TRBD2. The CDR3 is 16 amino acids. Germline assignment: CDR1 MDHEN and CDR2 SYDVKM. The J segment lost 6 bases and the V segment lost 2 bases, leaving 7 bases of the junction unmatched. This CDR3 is CASSLISSGGTNEQFF. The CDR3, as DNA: TGTGCCAGCAGTTTAATTTCTAGCGGGGGAACCAATGAGCAGTTCTTC.

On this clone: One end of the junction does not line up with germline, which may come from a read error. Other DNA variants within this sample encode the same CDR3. The CDR3, as DNA: TGCGCCAGCAGCTCCCGCGTGTCGCACTATGGCTACACCTTC. It encodes CASSSRVSHYGYTF. V is TRBV11-3 and J is TRBJ1-2; no definite D call. CDR3 length equals 14 residues. Germline CDR1 SGHNT, CDR2 YENEEA.

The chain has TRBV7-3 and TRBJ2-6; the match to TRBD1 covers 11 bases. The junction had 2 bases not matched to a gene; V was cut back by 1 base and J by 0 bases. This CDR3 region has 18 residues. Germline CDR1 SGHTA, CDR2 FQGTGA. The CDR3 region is CASSLRTGGHSGANVLTF. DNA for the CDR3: TGTGCCAGCAGCTTAAGGACAGGGGGCCACTCTGGGGCCAACGTCCTGACTTTC. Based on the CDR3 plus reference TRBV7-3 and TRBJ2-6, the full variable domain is GAGVSQTPSNKVTEKGKYVELRCDPISGHTALYWYRQSLGQGPEFLIYFQGTGAADDSGLPNDRFFAVRPEGSVSTLKIQRTERGDSAVYLCASSLRTGGHSGANVLTFGAGSRLTVL.

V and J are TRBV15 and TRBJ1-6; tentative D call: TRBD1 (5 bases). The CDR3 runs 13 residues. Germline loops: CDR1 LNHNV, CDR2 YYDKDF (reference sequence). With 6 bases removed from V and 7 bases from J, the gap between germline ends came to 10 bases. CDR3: CATSAGRNSPLHF. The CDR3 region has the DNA TGTGCCACCAGTGCAGGGCGAAATTCACCCCTCCACTTT.

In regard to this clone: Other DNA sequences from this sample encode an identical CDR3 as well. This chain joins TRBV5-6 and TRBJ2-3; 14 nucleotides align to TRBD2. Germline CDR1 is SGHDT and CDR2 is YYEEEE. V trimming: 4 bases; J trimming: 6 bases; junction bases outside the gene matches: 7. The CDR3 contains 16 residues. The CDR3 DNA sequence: TGTGCCAGCAGCGAGGGACTAGCGGGAGCTGGTGATACGCAGTATTTT. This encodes CASSEGLAGAGDTQYF.

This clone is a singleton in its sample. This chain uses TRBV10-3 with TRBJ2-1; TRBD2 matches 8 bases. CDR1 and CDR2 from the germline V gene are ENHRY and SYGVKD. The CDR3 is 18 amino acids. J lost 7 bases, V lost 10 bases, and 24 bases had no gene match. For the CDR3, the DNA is TGTGCCACCGGGAGCTCGGGGGGGGGCATTGGCAATGGGAATGAGCAGTTCTTC. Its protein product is CATGSSGGGIGNGNEQFF.

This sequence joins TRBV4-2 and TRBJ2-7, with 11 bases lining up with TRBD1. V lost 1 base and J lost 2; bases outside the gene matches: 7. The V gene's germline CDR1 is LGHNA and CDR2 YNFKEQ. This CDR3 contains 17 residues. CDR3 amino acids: CASSQGIPGQGAYEQYF. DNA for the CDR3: TGTGCCAGCAGCCAAGGAATCCCGGGACAGGGGGCCTACGAGCAGTACTTC.

Here the CDR3 DNA reads TGTGCCAGCAGTTACCCGAGCTCCTACGAGCAGTACTTC. It encodes CASSYPSSYEQYF. The chain couples TRBV6-6 to TRBJ2-7; unclear D gene. Trimming cost V 2 bases and J 0 bases, with 5 bases left between them. The CDR3 covers 13 residues. Looked up from germline, CDR1 is MNHNY and CDR2 is SVGAGI (reference sequence).

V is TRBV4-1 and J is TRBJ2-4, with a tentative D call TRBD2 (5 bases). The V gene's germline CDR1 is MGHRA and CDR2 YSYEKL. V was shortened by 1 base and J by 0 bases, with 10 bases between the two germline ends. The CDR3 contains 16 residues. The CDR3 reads CASSQGPGLAKNIQYF. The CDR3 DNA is TGCGCCAGCAGCCAAGGCCCAGGACTAGCCAAAAACATTCAGTACTTC.

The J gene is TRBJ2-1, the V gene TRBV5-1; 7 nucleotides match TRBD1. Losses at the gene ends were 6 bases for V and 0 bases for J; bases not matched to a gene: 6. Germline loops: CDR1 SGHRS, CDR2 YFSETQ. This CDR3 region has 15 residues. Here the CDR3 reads CASTDRSSSYNEQFF. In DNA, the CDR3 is TGCGCCAGCACGGACAGGTCGAGCTCCTACAATGAGCAGTTCTTC.

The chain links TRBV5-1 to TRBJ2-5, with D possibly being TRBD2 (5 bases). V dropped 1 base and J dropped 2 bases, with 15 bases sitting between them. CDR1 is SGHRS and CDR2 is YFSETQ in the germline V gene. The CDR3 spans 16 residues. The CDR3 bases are TGCGCCAGCAGCTTGCATAGGACTGGAACGCAAGAGACCCAGTACTTC. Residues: CASSLHRTGTQETQYF. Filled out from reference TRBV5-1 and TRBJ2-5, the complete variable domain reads KAGVTQTPRYLIKTRGQQVTLSCSPISGHRSVSWYQQTPGQGLQFLFEYFSETQRNKGNFPGRFSGRQFSNSRSEMNVSTLELGDSALYLCASSLHRTGTQETQYFGPGTRLLVL.

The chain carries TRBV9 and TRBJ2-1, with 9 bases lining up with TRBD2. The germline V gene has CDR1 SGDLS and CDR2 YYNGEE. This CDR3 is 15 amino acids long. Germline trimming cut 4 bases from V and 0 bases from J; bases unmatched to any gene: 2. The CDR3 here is CASSLSGSSYNEQFF. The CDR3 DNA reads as TGTGCCAGCAGCCTTAGCGGGAGCTCCTACAATGAGCAGTTCTTC.

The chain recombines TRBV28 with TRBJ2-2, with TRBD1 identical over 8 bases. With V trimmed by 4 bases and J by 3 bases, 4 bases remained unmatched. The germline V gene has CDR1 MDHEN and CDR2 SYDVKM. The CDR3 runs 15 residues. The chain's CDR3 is CASSSDRGDTGELFF. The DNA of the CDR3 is TGTGCCAGCAGTTCCGACAGGGGTGACACCGGGGAGCTGTTTTTT.

The CDR3 coding sequence is TGCGCCAGCAGCCGGGCCGGGGGGCCGGGAGATACGCAGTATTTT. As protein: CASSRAGGPGDTQYF. The genes are TRBV5-1 and TRBJ2-3, with D possibly matching TRBD2 (7 bases). Trimming shortened V by 4 bases and J by 5 bases, and 17 bases separated the two germline ends. Germline-derived CDR1 and CDR2 are SGHRS and YFSETQ. This CDR3 contains 15 residues. Using reference TRBV5-1 and TRBJ2-3 for the parts outside the CDR3, the full variable domain is KAGVTQTPRYLIKTRGQQVTLSCSPISGHRSVSWYQQTPGQGLQFLFEYFSETQRNKGNFPGRFSGRQFSNSRSEMNVSTLELGDSALYLCASSRAGGPGDTQYFGPGTRLTVL.

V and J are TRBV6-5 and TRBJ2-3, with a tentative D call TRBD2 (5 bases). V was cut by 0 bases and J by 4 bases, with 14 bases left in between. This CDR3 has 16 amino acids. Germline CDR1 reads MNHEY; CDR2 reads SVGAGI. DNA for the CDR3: TGTGCCAGCAGTTACTCGATGGTCGGGATAGCAGATACGCAGTATTTT. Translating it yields CASSYSMVGIADTQYF.

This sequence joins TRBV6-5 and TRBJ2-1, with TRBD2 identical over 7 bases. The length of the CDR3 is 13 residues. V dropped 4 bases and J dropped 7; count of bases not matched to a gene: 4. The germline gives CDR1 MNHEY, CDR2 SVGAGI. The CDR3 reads CASSFAGVNEQFF. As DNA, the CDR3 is TGTGCCAGCAGTTTTGCGGGAGTGAATGAGCAGTTCTTC.

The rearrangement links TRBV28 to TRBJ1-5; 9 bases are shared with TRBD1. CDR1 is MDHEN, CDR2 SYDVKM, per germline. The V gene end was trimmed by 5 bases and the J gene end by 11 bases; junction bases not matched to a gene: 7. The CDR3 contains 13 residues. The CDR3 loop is CASSTTGGVTQHF. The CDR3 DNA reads TGTGCCAGCAGTACTACAGGGGGCGTGACCCAGCATTTT.

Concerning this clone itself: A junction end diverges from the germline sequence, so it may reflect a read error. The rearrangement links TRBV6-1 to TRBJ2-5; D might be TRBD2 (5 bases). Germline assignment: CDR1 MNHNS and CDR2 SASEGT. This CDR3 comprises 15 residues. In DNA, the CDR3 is TGTGCCAACAGTGAAGAACCTAGTAGGAGGGAGACCCAGTACTTC. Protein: CANSEEPSRRETQYF.

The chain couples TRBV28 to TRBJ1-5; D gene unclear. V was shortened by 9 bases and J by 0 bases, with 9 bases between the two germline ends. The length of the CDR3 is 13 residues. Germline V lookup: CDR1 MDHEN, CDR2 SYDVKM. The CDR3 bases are TGTGCCAGTAGACACCTTAGCAATCAGCCCCAGCATTTT. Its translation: CASRHLSNQPQHF.

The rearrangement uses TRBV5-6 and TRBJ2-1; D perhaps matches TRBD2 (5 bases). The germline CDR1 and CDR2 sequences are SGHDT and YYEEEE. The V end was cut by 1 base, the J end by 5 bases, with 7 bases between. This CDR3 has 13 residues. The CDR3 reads CASSLQRHNEQFF. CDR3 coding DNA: TGTGCCAGCAGCTTGCAGCGGCACAATGAGCAGTTCTTC.